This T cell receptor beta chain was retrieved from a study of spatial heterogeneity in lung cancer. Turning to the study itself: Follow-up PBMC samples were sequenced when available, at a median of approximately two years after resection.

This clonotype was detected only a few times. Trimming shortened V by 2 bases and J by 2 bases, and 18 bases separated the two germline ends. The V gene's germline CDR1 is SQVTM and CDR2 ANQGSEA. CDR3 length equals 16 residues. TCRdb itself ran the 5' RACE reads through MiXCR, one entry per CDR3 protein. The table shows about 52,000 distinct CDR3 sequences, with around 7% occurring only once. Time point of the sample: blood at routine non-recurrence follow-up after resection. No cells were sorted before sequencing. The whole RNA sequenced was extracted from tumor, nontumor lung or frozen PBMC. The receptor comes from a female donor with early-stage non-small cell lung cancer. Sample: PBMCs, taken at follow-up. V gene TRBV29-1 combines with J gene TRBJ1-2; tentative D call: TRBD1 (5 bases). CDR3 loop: CSVEKGPREGNYGYTF. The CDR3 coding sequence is TGCAGCGTTGAAAAGGGCCCCAGGGAGGGGAACTATGGCTACACCTTC.